This TCR beta chain emerged from a study of blood T cell repertoires in COVID-19. Across the study: The United States, Italy and Spain were the sources of the acute and convalescent COVID-19 samples. PBMCs, B-cell-depleted T cells, or T cells provided the cDNA or gDNA that made up the material.

Cohort 3 donors counted as recovered after two negative PCRs, clearance, or resolved symptoms. Measured with immunoSEQ multiplex PCR; TCRdb has only the in-frame clones, and not every one. The data show some 170,000 clones, around 80% seen once. The CDR3 runs 11 residues. From germline, CDR1 is SNHLY and CDR2 FYNNEI. The V end was cut by 6 bases, the J end by 8 bases, with 11 bases between. The source of this sequence is a man aged 45-65 years who had recovered from COVID-19. This sequence joins TRBV2 and TRBJ2-7; possible D gene TRBD1, 5 bases. The specimen was PBMCs or T cells enriched from blood (not recorded which). CDR3 sequence reads: CASRWQGKQYF. DNA of the CDR3: TGTGCCAGCAGATGGCAGGGCAAGCAGTACTTC.